Listed here are 9 T cell receptor beta chains from one sample, sequenced in a study of naive and memory T cell subsets. Both TRBC1 and TRBC2 were covered by a beta constant-region primer of two equimolar oligonucleotides. Ligated cDNA was amplified by four rounds of PCR with nested alpha and beta constant-region primers and SP2. MiXCR, run by TCRdb on the UMI-ligation and nested PCR reads, gives a single entry per CDR3 protein. The sample carries 95,000 to 150,000 distinct CDR3 sequences, about 36% recorded once. Sequenced input: central memory CD4+ T cells from blood. These receptors came from a human donor in good health.

This sequence joins TRBV7-2 and TRBJ1-2; 7 nucleotides align to TRBD1. The CDR3 is 14 amino acids. CDR1 SGHTA and CDR2 FQGNSA come from the germline V gene. Germline trimming cut 2 bases from V and 4 bases from J; bases unmatched to any gene: 4. CDR3 amino acids: CASSLSQGGYGYTF. For the CDR3, the DNA is TGTGCCAGCAGCTTAAGCCAGGGGGGCTATGGCTACACCTTC.

There are a few counts of this clonotype. The rearrangement links TRBV2 to TRBJ2-1; TRBD1 matches 10 bases. This CDR3 region has 17 residues. Germline V gene data show CDR1 as SNHLY and CDR2 as FYNNEI. With V trimmed by 8 bases and J by 9 bases, 19 bases remained unmatched. The CDR3 region has the DNA TGTGCCAGCGAAGGGGTGGGGATTCTGACAGGGGGCAGTGAGCAGTTCTTC. Encoded protein: CASEGVGILTGGSEQFF.

J is TRBJ2-3 and V is TRBV20-1; D is possibly TRBD2 (5 bases). Germline V CDR1 and CDR2: DFQATT, SNEGSKA (reference sequence). This CDR3 has 13 residues. V lost 6 bases, J lost 5 bases, and 15 bases lay in between. The CDR3 here is CSARWMRVDTQYF. DNA of the CDR3: TGCAGTGCAAGATGGATGCGGGTAGATACGCAGTATTTT.

This clonotype has just a few counts. J is TRBJ2-7 and V is TRBV20-1; 7 bases are a match to TRBD1. Germline CDR1 DFQATT, CDR2 SNEGSKA (reference sequence). Trimming at V came to 3 bases and at J to 8 bases, leaving 7 bases not matched to a gene. CDR3 size: 12 residues. In nucleotides, the CDR3 is TGCAGTGCTAGGTCGGACAGGACCAAGCAGTACTTC. It is translated as CSARSDRTKQYF.

V usage is TRBV20-1 and J usage is TRBJ2-7, with 7 positions matching TRBD2. Germline loops: CDR1 DFQATT, CDR2 SNEGSKA (reference sequence). There are 15 residues in the CDR3. Trimming took 3 bases from V and 3 from J; bases not matched to a gene: 11. The DNA for the CDR3 is TGCAGTGCTAGCGGTTCGGGGGAGGGCATCTACGAGCAGTACTTC. Translating gives CSASGSGEGIYEQYF.

In this sample, this clonotype turned up a few times. This chain uses TRBV11-1 with TRBJ2-3; D is unclear. CDR3 length: 11 residues. Germline V lookup: CDR1 SGHAT, CDR2 FQDESV (reference sequence). V was shortened by 4 bases and J by 5 bases, with 4 bases between the two germline ends. The CDR3 DNA reads TGTGCCAGCAGCTCTTTAGATACGCAGTATTTT. Residues: CASSSLDTQYF. The whole variable domain, remainder taken from reference TRBV11-1 and TRBJ2-3, is EAEVAQSPRYKITEKSQAVAFWCDPISGHATLYWYRQILGQGPELLVQFQDESVVDDSQLPKDRFSAERLKGVDSTLKIQPAELGDSAMYLCASSSLDTQYFGPGTRLTVL.

This chain uses TRBV28 with TRBJ2-1; 8 bases map to TRBD2. V shed 5 bases and J 10 bases; nucleotides not matched to a gene: 13. This CDR3 has 15 amino acids. CDR1 MDHEN and CDR2 SYDVKM come from the germline V gene. The CDR3 is CASSPPGAGVGEQFF. The DNA for the CDR3 is TGTGCCAGCAGTCCCCCCGGAGCGGGAGTAGGCGAGCAGTTCTTC.

This clonotype has more than one count but fewer than ten. The rearrangement joins TRBV11-2 to TRBJ2-7, with TRBD2 matching 7 bases. V gave up 2 bases and J gave up 0 bases; unmatched junction bases: 10. The CDR3 extends over 17 amino acids. Germline V CDR1 and CDR2: SGHAT, FQNNGV. The CDR3 is CASSLNIGASGSYEQYF. The CDR3 DNA follows: TGTGCCAGCAGCTTAAATATCGGGGCTAGCGGCTCCTACGAGCAGTACTTC.

This chain uses TRBV6-2 or TRBV6-3 with TRBJ1-5; D remains unclear. Per the germline V gene, CDR1 is MNHEY and CDR2 is SVGEGT. V lost 5 bases and J lost 8, with 13 bases in between. This CDR3 spans 13 amino acids. CDR3 protein: CASSQTGSKPQHF. CDR3 in DNA: TGTGCCAGCAGTCAGACCGGTTCAAAGCCCCAGCATTTT.